The source of this T cell receptor (beta chain) is a study of cytomegalovirus exposure and HLA in healthy donors. V trimming: 6 bases; J trimming: 5 bases; junction bases outside the gene matches: 6. Germline-derived CDR1 and CDR2 are MNHNS and SASEGT. There are 13 residues in the CDR3. Sequencing used immunoSEQ multiplex PCR; TCRdb keeps in-frame clones, though not all of them. The sample yields about 240,000 clones, approximately 84% seen once. Notes on the study in general: Rarity held for most TCR sequences, but there were some public TCRs that occurred in many donors.

Notes on this clone: Its antigen is undetermined.

The receptor was isolated from a woman aged 30 to 39 in good health and CMV-seropositive. The V call is TRBV6-1, the J call TRBJ1-2; 7 nucleotides agree with TRBD1. Sequencing used PBMCs. CDR3 DNA: TGTGCCAGCAGCGGGACAGTGGTATATGGCTACACCTTC. Its protein product is CASSGTVVYGYTF.